This is a list of T cell receptor beta chains from one sample in a study of early T cells in non-severe SARS-CoV-2 infection. Each CDR3 protein gets one entry after TCRdb re-called the 5' RACE reads with MiXCR. The data contain tens of thousands of distinct CDR3 sequences, more than 13% of them singletons. The material sequenced was whole blood, taken at baseline. Receptors were obtained from an adult who was a healthcare worker with PCR-confirmed SARS-CoV-2 infection or an uninfected control (not recorded which). Each CDR3 is given with its conserved first and last residue. Each record gives: clone size, D gene, J gene, V gene, CDR3 DNA, CDR3 protein. A D gene is named only where the DNA matches it firmly. Rows may omit the clone size; those that give it use once, few, many or a size class.

size: -; D: TRBD2; J: TRBJ2-1; V: TRBV7-6; DNA: TGTGCCAGCAGCTTAGCAGGTGGGACTAGCGGGTACTATGAGCAGTTCTTC; CDR3: CASSLAGGTSGYYEQFF
size: many; D: -; J: TRBJ1-4; V: TRBV27; DNA: TGTGCCAGCAGTTTATTTTCGAGAGAGAATGAAAAACTGTTTTTT; CDR3: CASSLFSRENEKLFF
size: many; D: -; J: TRBJ2-3; V: TRBV2; DNA: TGTGCCAGCAGTGGTTTTACAGATACGCAGTATTTT; CDR3: CASSGFTDTQYF
size: -; D: -; J: TRBJ2-3; V: TRBV11-2; DNA: TGTGCCAGCACCAGAGTCCGGGCCGATACGCAGTATTTT; CDR3: CASTRVRADTQYF
size: few; D: TRBD2; J: TRBJ2-7; V: TRBV2; DNA: TGTGCCAGCCGCAAGCGGGGGGACTACTACGAGCAGTACTTC; CDR3: CASRKRGDYYEQYF
size: few; D: -; J: TRBJ1-1; V: TRBV18; DNA: TGTGCCAGCTCACCGGCATTAGGACAGGAAGCTTTCTTT; CDR3: CASSPALGQEAFF
size: -; D: -; J: TRBJ2-7; V: TRBV10-3; DNA: TGTGCCATCGCAAAAGCCCCGCGGGAGCAGTACTTC; CDR3: CAIAKAPREQYF
size: many; D: -; J: TRBJ1-5; V: TRBV12-3/TRBV12-4; DNA: TGTGCCAGCAGGGGAATAGCAGGGCATCAGCCCCAGCATTTT; CDR3: CASRGIAGHQPQHF
size: -; D: -; J: TRBJ2-2; V: TRBV28; DNA: TGTGCCAGCAGTTTCTCCGGCGGGGAGCTGTTTTTT; CDR3: CASSFSGGELFF
size: -; D: -; J: TRBJ2-7; V: TRBV10-2; DNA: TGCGCCAGCAGTGAAACAGCTGGGGGCTACGAGCAGTACTTC; CDR3: CASSETAGGYEQYF
size: -; D: TRBD1; J: TRBJ1-3; V: TRBV11-2; DNA: TGTGCCAGCAGCTCCCCCCGGGACAGGCCCAGAAACACCATATATTTT; CDR3: CASSSPRDRPRNTIYF
size: few; D: -; J: TRBJ2-7; V: TRBV27; DNA: TGTGCCAGCAGTTTGCCTTCGGGCGAGCAGTACTTC; CDR3: CASSLPSGEQYF
size: few; D: -; J: TRBJ1-6; V: TRBV12-3/TRBV12-4; DNA: TGTGCCAGCAGCCTAACCGGGCCCTTAAGTTCACCCCTCCACTTT; CDR3: CASSLTGPLSSPLHF
size: -; D: -; J: TRBJ2-2; V: TRBV5-1; DNA: TGCGCCAGCAGCTTGGACAGCCCGAACACCGGGGAGCTGTTTTTT; CDR3: CASSLDSPNTGELFF
size: few; D: -; J: TRBJ2-2; V: TRBV11-2; DNA: TGTGCCAGCAGCTTAGACCCCCTAGGCTCCTATACCGGGGAGCTGTTTTTT; CDR3: CASSLDPLGSYTGELFF
size: few; D: -; J: TRBJ2-7; V: TRBV5-5; DNA: TGTGCCAGCAGCTTGGGGACTAACGAGCAGTACTTC; CDR3: CASSLGTNEQYF
size: few; D: -; J: TRBJ1-1; V: TRBV28; DNA: TGTGCCAGCCCCCCTAGTGGGGCGAGGGAGGAGAACACTGAAGCTTTCTTT; CDR3: CASPPSGAREENTEAFF
size: -; D: TRBD1; J: TRBJ1-4; V: TRBV27; DNA: TGTGCCAGCAGTTTATTCGGCCGGGACAGGGGGCGAGGATCAACTAATGAAAAACTGTTTTTT; CDR3: CASSLFGRDRGRGSTNEKLFF
size: -; D: TRBD1; J: TRBJ1-2; V: TRBV5-1; DNA: TGCGCCAGCAGCTTACCGGGACAGGCCTATGGCTACACCTTC; CDR3: CASSLPGQAYGYTF
size: few; D: TRBD2; J: TRBJ2-3; V: TRBV5-1; DNA: TGCGCCAGCAGCCGGAGCGGACTAGCGGGCATCGAAAGGGGGACAGATACGCAGTATTTT; CDR3: CASSRSGLAGIERGTDTQYF
size: -; D: TRBD1; J: TRBJ2-3; V: TRBV6-5; DNA: TGTGCCAGCAGTTACACAGGGGGCCTGCCGCAGTATTTT; CDR3: CASSYTGGLPQYF
size: few; D: -; J: TRBJ2-7; V: TRBV27; DNA: TGTGCCAGCAGTTCACGACGGCGTGTGAGTTCCTACGAGCAGTACTTC; CDR3: CASSSRRRVSSYEQYF
size: few; D: -; J: TRBJ2-1; V: TRBV3-1; DNA: TGTGCCAGCAGCCTACAGGGGAGGGTTGAGCAGTTCTTC; CDR3: CASSLQGRVEQFF
size: few; D: -; J: TRBJ2-4; V: TRBV12-3/TRBV12-4; DNA: TGTGCCCTCCCAAAGGGGAGATTCAACATTCAGTACTTC; CDR3: CALPKGRFNIQYF
size: -; D: TRBD1; J: TRBJ1-4; V: TRBV30; DNA: TGTGCCTGGAGTCAGGGGGCAGGGGAAAAACTGTTTTTT; CDR3: CAWSQGAGEKLFF
size: once; D: -; J: TRBJ2-2; V: TRBV2; DNA: TGTGCCAGCAGTAGGGGGGTGGAGCTGTTTTTT; CDR3: CASSRGVELFF